This T cell receptor (beta chain) was identified in a study of T cell repertoires in cytomegalovirus infection. Study as a whole: Recently identified HLA-C-restricted CMV epitopes and well-studied HLA-B-restricted CMV epitopes were used by the study. TCR beta signatures that were public indicated CMV infection and matching HLA type.

Trimming took 2 bases from V and 5 from J, leaving 10 bases between them. Germline assignment: CDR1 SEHNR and CDR2 FQNEAQ (reference sequence). There are 14 residues in the CDR3. General study findings and limits: In two of eight donors, the top clonotype was HLA-C-restricted CMV-specific. Cumulative public TCR beta family frequency identified CMV carriers with the relevant HLA.

This clonotype has at least ten counts. The target antigen is unknown. TCRdb used MiXCR to reprocess the reads, holding one entry per CDR3 protein. The sample yields roughly 100,000 distinct CDR3 sequences, roughly 41% seen once. The specimen was CD8+ T cells from cultured PBMCs, collected from culture after CMV antigen stimulation. The chain uses TRBV7-9 and TRBJ2-1; perhaps TRBD2 as D (6 bases). The sequence was obtained from a human donor in good health (CMV status not recorded). Some clones in this sample may be carry-over from other donors' samples. The CDR3 loop reads CASSLRRGDNEQFF. Written as DNA, the CDR3 is TGTGCCAGCAGCTTAAGGCGGGGTGACAATGAGCAGTTCTTC.